This T cell receptor (beta chain) comes out of a study of identical twins. Study-wide results and limits: The study based its conclusions on cross-sectional statistical analysis and did not follow the same donors. Abundant beta clonotypes from cord blood bore fewer insertions; memory repertoires lacked this pattern.

With regard to this clonotype: Its cognate antigen is unknown.

Using its own MiXCR run on the 5' RACE reads, TCRdb lists one record per CDR3 protein. Found here are about 530,000 distinct CDR3 sequences, around 20% of them singletons; the top ten hold about 0.48%. This CDR3 region has 14 residues. The germline gives CDR1 SGHRS, CDR2 YFSETQ. The V gene lost 4 bases and the J gene lost 1 base, with 11 bases spanning the gap. Separately, the same data were catalogued under a study of yellow fever vaccine responses in identical twins.

The TCR originated in a young woman in good health. This chain connects TRBV5-1 to TRBJ1-1; the D gene is possibly TRBD1 (5 bases). The sequencing input was CD4+ T cells sorted from blood. CDR3 protein: CASSPDKPNTEAFF. CDR3 in DNA: TGCGCCAGCAGCCCGGACAAACCGAACACTGAAGCTTTCTTT. Drawing the rest from reference TRBV5-1 and TRBJ1-1, the complete variable domain is KAGVTQTPRYLIKTRGQQVTLSCSPISGHRSVSWYQQTPGQGLQFLFEYFSETQRNKGNFPGRFSGRQFSNSRSEMNVSTLELGDSALYLCASSPDKPNTEAFFGQGTRLTVV.